This record concerns one TCR beta chain sequence. The antigen remains unidentified. Sequencing used immunoSEQ multiplex PCR; TCRdb keeps in-frame clones, though not all of them. The table has 20,000 to 25,000 clones, about 87% seen once; the top ten hold under 20%. The entry originates in a study of OX40 agonist ivuxolimab in advanced cancers. Regarding the study as a whole: Mean expanded clone counts were higher in CD8+ than CD4+ T cells. The antigens recognized by the expanded peripheral T cells, that is their antigen specificity, were not determined.

This CDR3 contains 16 residues. With 1 base removed from V and 6 bases from J, the gap between germline ends came to 15 bases. Germline V gene sequence: CDR1 MGHRA, CDR2 YSYEKL. The material sequenced was CD4+ or CD8+ T cells sorted from blood, taken in a trial of the OX40 agonist ivuxolimab. V and J are TRBV4-1 and TRBJ2-2, with D perhaps TRBD1 or TRBD2 (7 bases each). This clonotype was sampled from an adult with an advanced solid tumor such as melanoma, head and neck, liver or kidney cancer. The CDR3 nucleotides read TGCGCCAGCAGCCAAGCCAGGGGGGGACCTTCCGGGGAGCTGTTTTTT. It encodes CASSQARGGPSGELFF.